This entry lists 19 T cell receptor beta chains sequenced from one sample in a study of blood T cell repertoires in COVID-19. The protocol was immunoSEQ multiplex PCR, while the TCRdb copy is restricted to in-frame clones and leaves out a portion. The table includes fewer than 200,000 clones, nearly 80% detected once. The sample consisted of peripheral blood. The receptors derive from a woman aged 65 to 85 with acute or convalescent COVID-19.

This chain links TRBV2 with TRBJ1-5; 7 nucleotides line up with TRBD1. The CDR3 covers 13 residues. Unmatched junction bases numbered 5, after V lost 3 bases and J lost 9 bases. Germline values: CDR1 SNHLY, CDR2 FYNNEI. The DNA of the CDR3 is TGTGCCAGCAGTGATGGCAGGGGGTCGCCCCAGCATTTT. Its translation: CASSDGRGSPQHF. Together with reference TRBV2 and TRBJ1-5, the CDR3 gives the full variable domain: EPEVTQTPSHQVTQMGQEVILRCVPISNHLYFYWYRQILGQKVEFLVSFYNNEISEKSEIFDDQFSVERPDGSNFTLKIRSTKLEDSAMYFCASSDGRGSPQHFGDGTRLSIL.

The chain is built from TRBV7-2 and TRBJ2-5; 7 nucleotides line up with TRBD1. CDR1 is SGHTA and CDR2 is FQGNSA in the germline V gene. Trimming removed 1 base from V and 5 bases from J; junction bases left unmatched: 7. This CDR3 spans 15 amino acids. This CDR3 reads CASSLVRGRGETQYF. The CDR3 nucleotides are TGTGCCAGCAGCTTAGTGAGGGGCAGGGGGGAGACCCAGTACTTC.

The sample holds a few counts of this clone. This chain joins TRBV19 and TRBJ1-1; the D is unclear. Trimming took off 5 bases at V and 4 bases at J, with 14 bases between the two ends. The length of the CDR3 is 14 residues. CDR1 LNHDA and CDR2 SQIVND come from the germline V gene (reference sequence). The CDR3 sequence is CASSFRGEPTEAFF. The DNA for the CDR3 is TGTGCCAGTAGTTTCCGGGGTGAGCCCACTGAAGCTTTCTTT. Based on the CDR3 plus reference TRBV19 and TRBJ1-1, the full variable domain is DGGITQSPKYLFRKEGQNVTLSCEQNLNHDAMYWYRQDPGQGLRLIYYSQIVNDFQKGDIAEGYSVSREKKESFPLTVTSAQKNPTAFYLCASSFRGEPTEAFFGQGTRLTVV.

The chain is built from TRBV5-4 and TRBJ2-3, with 7 bases fitting TRBD2. The CDR3 spans 16 residues. Germline CDR1 and CDR2: SGHNT and YYREEE (reference sequence). V was pared by 4 bases and J by 0 bases, with 8 bases of the junction left unmatched. CDR3 loop: CASSLGSGTSTDTQYF. The CDR3 DNA reads TGTGCCAGCAGCCTCGGGAGCGGGACCAGCACAGATACGCAGTATTTT.

This chain uses TRBV18 with TRBJ1-2; perhaps TRBD1 as D (5 bases). The CDR3 spans 13 residues. Germline CDR1 and CDR2: KGHSH and LQKENI. The ends were cut back, 1 base at V and 8 bases at J, with 11 bases in the middle. This CDR3 reads CASSPRRVEGYTF. The CDR3 nucleotides read TGTGCCAGCTCACCACGCAGGGTTGAGGGCTACACCTTC.

In this sample, this clone turned up a few times. The V gene is TRBV6-2 or TRBV6-3, the J gene TRBJ1-1; perhaps TRBD1 as D (5 bases). The CDR3 sequence is 13 residues long. Trimming removed 2 bases from V and 4 bases from J, with 8 bases in between. Germline CDR1 reads MNHEY; CDR2 reads SVGEGT. CDR3 bases: TGTGCCAGCAGTTACGGGCAGGGCACTGAAGCTTTCTTT. This translates into CASSYGQGTEAFF.

This clone was observed a few times. This rearrangement joins TRBV20-1 to TRBJ2-7; no clear D gene. The length of the CDR3 is 17 residues. Germline values: CDR1 DFQATT, CDR2 SNEGSKA (reference sequence). Trimming removed 3 bases from V and 0 bases from J, with 21 bases in between. CDR3 nucleotides: TGCAGTGCTAGTAGTGCGGATCCGAACTTAGACTCCTACGAGCAGTACTTC. As protein: CSASSADPNLDSYEQYF.

The chain is built from TRBV7-9 and TRBJ1-4; TRBD1 agrees at 11 bases. CDR3 size: 14 residues. The trim removed 6 bases at V and 7 bases at J, leaving 4 bases unmatched. In germline, CDR1 is SEHNR, CDR2 FQNEAQ (reference sequence). The CDR3: CASRGQGESEKLFF. For the CDR3, the DNA is TGTGCCAGCAGGGGACAGGGGGAAAGTGAAAAACTGTTTTTT.

The J gene is TRBJ2-1, the V gene TRBV7-3, with D perhaps TRBD2 (6 bases). The CDR3 is made up of 16 amino acids. Germline CDR1 and CDR2: SGHTA and FQGTGA. V was pared by 5 bases and J by 9 bases, with 23 bases between. The CDR3, as DNA: TGTGCCAGCAGCCCAGAGGCTAGCGCCAATGGGGGTGAGCAGTTCTTC. Its protein is CASSPEASANGGEQFF.

The chain employs TRBV29-1 and TRBJ2-2; 10 bases are shared with TRBD2. CDR3 size: 14 residues. The junction had 1 base not matched to a gene; V was cut back by 4 bases and J by 2 bases. Germline V lookup: CDR1 SQVTM, CDR2 ANQGSEA. Here the CDR3 reads CSVGLAGNTGELFF. CDR3 DNA sequence: TGCAGCGTTGGACTAGCGGGCAACACCGGGGAGCTGTTTTTT.

The chain carries TRBV27 and TRBJ2-3; 13 bases line up with TRBD2. The CDR3 has 16 amino acids. Germline trimming cut 5 bases from V and 6 bases from J; bases unmatched to any gene: 8. CDR1 is MNHEY and CDR2 is SMNVEV in the germline V gene (reference sequence). In DNA, the CDR3 is TGTGCCAGCAGTCCCCAGACTAGCGGGGGGTTGGATACGCAGTATTTT. Its protein is CASSPQTSGGLDTQYF.

The chain has TRBV7-2 and TRBJ2-7; 8 bases are shared with TRBD2. Trimming cost V 4 bases and J 2 bases; bases outside gene matches: 4. This CDR3 spans 14 amino acids. Germline CDR1 SGHTA, CDR2 FQGNSA. CDR3 sequence reads: CASSYTSGPYEQYF. Here the CDR3 DNA reads TGTGCCAGCAGCTACACTAGCGGTCCCTACGAGCAGTACTTC. The whole variable domain, remainder taken from reference TRBV7-2 and TRBJ2-7, is GAGVSQSPSNKVTEKGKDVELRCDPISGHTALYWYRQSLGQGLEFLIYFQGNSAPDKSGLPSDRFSAERTGGSVSTLTIQRTQQEDSAVYLCASSYTSGPYEQYFGPGTRLTVT.

The chain carries TRBV5-4 and TRBJ2-3; D is perhaps TRBD2 (5 bases). Germline V lookup: CDR1 SGHNT, CDR2 YYREEE (reference sequence). V dropped 3 bases and J dropped 4 bases, with 12 bases sitting between them. This CDR3 comprises 14 residues. CDR3 amino acids: CASSSAGIADTQYF. CDR3 nucleotide sequence: TGTGCCAGCAGCTCCGCCGGGATAGCAGATACGCAGTATTTT.

The rearrangement links TRBV5-1 to TRBJ2-7, with TRBD2 identical over 7 bases. The CDR3 is 14 residues long. The germline V gene has CDR1 SGHRS and CDR2 YFSETQ. Trimming took 0 bases from V and 2 from J; bases not matched to a gene: 2. The CDR3 DNA is TGCGCCAGCAGCTTGGCGGGAGGCCCCTACGAGCAGTACTTC. It translates to CASSLAGGPYEQYF.

This chain connects TRBV7-2 to TRBJ2-7, with 9 bases matching TRBD2. After removal of 1 base from V and 4 bases from J, the junction contained 8 bases not matched to a gene. The CDR3 has 16 residues. The germline V gene encodes CDR1 SGHTA and CDR2 FQGNSA. The CDR3 DNA is TGTGCCAGCAGCTTAGACGGCTCTAGCGGGATTTACGAGCAGTACTTC. Its protein product is CASSLDGSSGIYEQYF.

The chain joins TRBV5-1 to TRBJ2-2; perhaps TRBD1 as D (5 bases). The V end lost 7 bases, the J end lost 4 bases, and 14 bases lay between the germline ends. Germline V gene sequence: CDR1 SGHRS, CDR2 YFSETQ. The CDR3 is made up of 14 amino acids. This chain's CDR3 is CASHLDRPTGELFF. CDR3 bases: TGCGCCAGCCATCTTGACAGACCCACCGGGGAGCTGTTTTTT.

The rearrangement joins TRBV25-1 to TRBJ1-2; 9 positions match TRBD1. Germline V gene sequence: CDR1 MGHDK, CDR2 SYGVNS. The ends lost 6 bases at V and 6 bases at J; junction bases unmatched: 2. This CDR3 region has 12 residues. The CDR3 loop is CASSRTGDGYTF. CDR3 bases: TGTGCCAGCAGCCGGACAGGGGATGGCTACACCTTC.

The chain recombines TRBV5-1 with TRBJ2-3; TRBD1 is a possible D gene (6 bases). This CDR3 region has 15 residues. Germline V gene sequence: CDR1 SGHRS, CDR2 YFSETQ. The V end lost 5 bases, the J end lost 0 bases, and 13 bases lay between the germline ends. CDR3 sequence reads: CASRIRGTSTDTQYF. The DNA for the CDR3 is TGCGCCAGCAGGATCAGGGGAACTAGCACAGATACGCAGTATTTT.

V is TRBV19 and J is TRBJ2-3, with TRBD2 matching 9 bases. From germline, CDR1 is LNHDA and CDR2 SQIVND (reference sequence). The CDR3 has 15 residues. The junction had 4 bases not matched to a gene; V was cut back by 1 base and J by 5 bases. CDR3 sequence reads: CASSIAAGGIDTQYF. CDR3 DNA: TGTGCCAGTAGTATAGCGGCGGGAGGGATAGATACGCAGTATTTT.